This T cell receptor (beta chain) stems from a study of persistence of HIV-infected CD4 T cells. This was the immunoSEQ version 4 assay in survey mode. Only in-frame clones appear in the TCRdb table, and some are missing; sequencing was by immunoSEQ multiplex PCR. The repertoire holds 35,000 to 50,000 clones, with roughly nine tenths as singletons. Cells were stimulated nonspecifically with anti-CD3/anti-CD28 magnetic beads. Sorting of responding CD4+ T cells relied on upregulated CD40 ligand together with CD69. With 7 bases removed from V and 8 bases from J, the gap between germline ends came to 14 bases. The CDR3 totals 11 residues. Germline CDR1 SQVTM, CDR2 ANQGSEA. A word on this clone: Antigen unknown.

The source material was CD4+ T cells sorted from PBMCs after approximately 19-hour stimulation, sampled from a patient who received antiretroviral therapy. The rearrangement links TRBV29-1 to TRBJ1-2, with a weak D call TRBD1 (6 bases). The receptor was derived from an adult man with HIV who was CMV-seropositive. CDR3 amino acids: CSGTRGGGYTF. CDR3 DNA sequence: TGCAGCGGAACCAGGGGAGGCGGCTACACCTTC.